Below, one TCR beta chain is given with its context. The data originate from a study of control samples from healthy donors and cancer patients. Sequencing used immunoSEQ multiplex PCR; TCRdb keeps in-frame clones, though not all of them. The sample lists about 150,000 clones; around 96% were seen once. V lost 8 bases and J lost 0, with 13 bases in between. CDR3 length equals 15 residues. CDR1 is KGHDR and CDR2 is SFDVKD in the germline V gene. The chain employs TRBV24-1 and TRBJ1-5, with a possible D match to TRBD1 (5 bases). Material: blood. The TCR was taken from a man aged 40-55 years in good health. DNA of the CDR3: TGTGCCACCACGGGAGGGGAATATAGCAATCAGCCCCAGCATTTT. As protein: CATTGGEYSNQPQHF.